This T cell receptor beta chain was identified during a study of shared clonotypes between healthy human individuals. CDR1 is MNHNY and CDR2 is SVGAGI in the germline V gene (reference sequence). This CDR3 spans 15 amino acids. Losses at the gene ends were 6 bases for V and 1 base for J; bases not matched to a gene: 5. TCRdb's table, derived via immunoSEQ multiplex PCR, lists solely in-frame clones and lacks some. This table holds 1 million to 1.3 million clones, around 82% found once. This chain links TRBV6-6 with TRBJ1-2; 10 bases are shared with TRBD1. The specimen was memory CD4+ T cells from PBMCs. Subset described: CD45RA-negative fraction. The sequence derives from a man younger than 35 in good health. Some clones in this sample may be carry-over from other donors' samples. The CDR3 nucleotides are TGTGCCAGCAGACTCGGGACAGGGGTTAACTATGGCTACACCTTC. This translates into CASRLGTGVNYGYTF.